Listed below are T cell receptor beta chains from one sample, sequenced in a study of control samples from healthy donors and cancer patients. The protocol was immunoSEQ multiplex PCR, while the TCRdb copy is restricted to in-frame clones and leaves out a portion. The table records about 76,000 clones, about 89% of them present only once. Specimen: PBMCs. Receptors originate from a woman in her forties or fifties with colorectal cancer. Both conserved end residues are part of each CDR3. The D gene is left open where the match is weak. Some rows mark clone size as missing; the rest say once, few, many or name a class of expanded clone.

>-|TRBV10-3|TRBJ1-1|-
TGTGCCATCAGTGAGCAACAAGGGGGGACTGAAGCTTTCTTT
CAISEQQGGTEAFF
>-|TRBV18|TRBJ1-1|-
TGTGCCAGCTCACCTGCAGGGTGGACTGAAGCTTTCTTT
CASSPAGWTEAFF
>TRBD1|TRBV5-4|TRBJ2-5|-
TGTGCCAGCAGTCCCGGGACAGCCCAAGAGACCCAGTACTTC
CASSPGTAQETQYF
>-|TRBV3-1/TRBV3-2|TRBJ2-3|-
TGTGCCAGCAGCCACACGACACCAGATACGCAGTATTTT
CASSHTTPDTQYF
>-|TRBV18|TRBJ2-3|once
TGTGCCAGCTCACCACCGGCCGGTCGCGTGGGGCAGTATTTT
CASSPPAGRVGQYF
>TRBD2|TRBV28|TRBJ2-1|-
TGTGCCAGCAGTTCACCACTAGCGGGGTCCTACAATGAGCAGTTCTTC
CASSSPLAGSYNEQFF
>TRBD1|TRBV19|TRBJ1-4|-
TGTGCCAGTAGACTCCAGGGGGCAGCTAATGAAAAACTGTTTTTT
CASRLQGAANEKLFF
>-|TRBV19|TRBJ1-2|-
TGTGCCAGTACCCTTGATGGCAATCTTAACTATGGCTACACCTTC
CASTLDGNLNYGYTF
>TRBD1|TRBV4-1|TRBJ1-6|-
TGCGCCAGCAGCCAAGTGGGACAGGGTTCAAATGGTTCACCCCTCCACTTT
CASSQVGQGSNGSPLHF
>TRBD2|TRBV7-2|TRBJ2-3|-
TGTGCCAGCAGCACGCGCGACGGGGGGGCGAGCACAGATACGCAGTATTTT
CASSTRDGGASTDTQYF
>-|TRBV28|TRBJ2-3|few
TGTGCCAGCAGTCCCTCGACCAATTACAGGAGACCCACAGATACGCAGTATTTT
CASSPSTNYRRPTDTQYF
>-|TRBV6-5|TRBJ2-4|-
TGTGCCAGCAGGGCGGGACAGTTAGCCAAAAACATTCAGTACTTC
CASRAGQLAKNIQYF
>-|TRBV30|TRBJ1-4|-
TGTGCCTGGAGCCGGGGAGGGGCGGGTGAAAAACTGTTTTTT
CAWSRGGAGEKLFF
>TRBD2|TRBV12-5|TRBJ2-5|-
TGTGCTAGTGGGCCGGGTGGGGGGGAAACGGAGACCCAGTACTTC
CASGPGGGETETQYF
>TRBD1|TRBV10-3|TRBJ1-5|-
TGTGCCATCAGTGACTATCCGGGACAGGGGCCGGATCAGCCCCAGCATTTT
CAISDYPGQGPDQPQHF
>TRBD1|TRBV18|TRBJ1-2|-
TGTGCCAGCTCACCGGGACAGGGGGACTTCGGCTACACCTTC
CASSPGQGDFGYTF
>-|TRBV3-1/TRBV3-2|TRBJ2-1|once
TGTGCCAGCAGCCAAGACCCGGGCCCCTACAATGAGCAGTTCTTC
CASSQDPGPYNEQFF
>TRBD2|TRBV27|TRBJ2-1|few
TGTGCCAGCAGCGTTACAGCGGGGGGGCCAGGGAATGAGCAGTTCTTC
CASSVTAGGPGNEQFF
>TRBD1|TRBV5-6|TRBJ2-2|-
TGTGCCAGCAGCCTCAGGACAGGGACCGGGGAGCTGTTTTTT
CASSLRTGTGELFF
>TRBD1|TRBV4-3|TRBJ2-3|-
TGCGCCAGCAGCCATCAAACGGGGACAGGGGACACAGATACGCAGTATTTT
CASSHQTGTGDTDTQYF
>-|TRBV7-9|TRBJ1-2|-
TGTGCCAGCAGCCCGGGGGGCTGGGACTATGGCTACACCTTC
CASSPGGWDYGYTF
>TRBD1|TRBV7-2|TRBJ1-2|-
TGTGCCAGCAGCGCAGACAGGGCTTTCGGCTACACCTTC
CASSADRAFGYTF
>-|TRBV13|TRBJ2-5|-
TGTGCCAGCAGCTTAGCGGAGACCCAGTACTTC
CASSLAETQYF
>-|TRBV30|TRBJ1-6|-
TGTGCCTGGAGTTCCCGGCGGACCTCACCCCTCCACTTT
CAWSSRRTSPLHF
>TRBD2|TRBV4-2|TRBJ2-2|-
TGTGCCAGCAGCCCCAAGACTAGCGGGGGCCAGAACACCGGGGAGCTGTTTTTT
CASSPKTSGGQNTGELFF
>-|TRBV6-2/TRBV6-3|TRBJ1-2|-
TGTGCCAGCAGTTACACACAAGGGTCCCGTGGCTACACCTTC
CASSYTQGSRGYTF
>TRBD1|TRBV4-3|TRBJ1-6|-
TGCGCCAGCAGCCAAGATACCCCCACCGGGACAGTGTATTCACCCCTCCACTTT
CASSQDTPTGTVYSPLHF
>TRBD1|TRBV23-1|TRBJ1-2|-
TGCGCCACCCCGGGACAGCCCCGGTGGAACTATGGCTACACCTTC
CATPGQPRWNYGYTF
>-|TRBV5-1|TRBJ2-1|-
TGCGCCAGCAGCTTGCAAAATTTTGAGCAGTTCTTC
CASSLQNFEQFF
>-|TRBV7-3|TRBJ2-1|once
TGTGCCAGCAGCTTAGGGACGGACAATGAGCAGTTCTTC
CASSLGTDNEQFF